Reported below is one T cell receptor (beta chain). Clones were read by immunoSEQ multiplex PCR, and TCRdb kept only the in-frame ones, dropping some. This sample yields some 62,000 clones, of which roughly three quarters are seen a single time; around 20% belongs to the top ten. This entry belongs to a study of blood T cell repertoires in COVID-19. Study-level background: Sources were T cells, B-cell-depleted T cells, or PBMCs; the material itself was cDNA or gDNA.

The CDR3 runs 16 residues. The germline gives CDR1 SEHNR, CDR2 FQNEAQ (reference sequence). V shed 5 bases, J shed 9 bases, and the junction held 7 bases outside the gene matches. The chain carries TRBV7-9 and TRBJ2-1, with 16 bases aligning to TRBD2. The clonotype was recovered from an elderly woman with active or convalescent COVID-19. Sequenced: peripheral blood. The CDR3 protein is CASSLSGTSGGVEQFF. Here the CDR3 DNA reads TGTGCCAGCAGCCTCTCCGGGACTAGCGGGGGGGTTGAGCAGTTCTTC.